A single sample gave rise to the 29 T cell receptor beta chains below, sequenced in a study of PD-L1 blockade in urothelial cancer. The assay was immunoSEQ multiplex PCR, and TCRdb's table has in-frame clones only and misses some. The sample records roughly 90,000 clones, roughly nine tenths being singletons. This specimen consisted of PBMCs, obtained around atezolizumab (anti-PD-L1) treatment. These receptors came from a man aged 60 to 69 with urothelial cancer.

The chain carries TRBV7-9 and TRBJ1-1, with 8 nucleotides matching TRBD1. This CDR3 has 13 residues. The V and J ends lost 1 base and 7 bases, in that order; junction bases with no gene match: 2. Germline CDR1 and CDR2: SEHNR and FQNEAQ (reference sequence). CDR3 sequence reads: CASSLVGQGEAFF. CDR3 coding DNA: TGTGCCAGCAGCTTAGTAGGACAGGGTGAAGCTTTCTTT.

The rearrangement links TRBV11-2 to TRBJ2-3; D gene ambiguous. The CDR3 loop spans 14 amino acids. Germline lookup yields CDR1 SGHAT and CDR2 FQNNGV. Between the trimmed V and J ends, which lost 5 bases and 1 base, there was a span of 10 bases. The CDR3 sequence: CASSPPEGTDTQYF. In DNA form, the CDR3 reads TGTGCCAGCAGCCCACCTGAGGGCACAGATACGCAGTATTTT.

The V gene is TRBV10-2, the J gene TRBJ2-1; 9 bases agree with TRBD1. Germline V gives CDR1 WSHSY, CDR2 SAAADI. The ends lost 6 bases at V and 9 bases at J; junction bases unmatched: 6. The CDR3 contains 13 residues. The CDR3 reads CASRRTGGGEQFF. For the CDR3, the DNA is TGCGCCAGCAGGAGAACAGGGGGCGGTGAGCAGTTCTTC.

This clone was seen only once. V and J are TRBV4-3 and TRBJ2-4; TRBD2 might be the D (5 bases). The CDR3 totals 15 residues. V lost 2 bases, J lost 6 bases, and 14 bases lay in between. Germline assignment: CDR1 LGHNA and CDR2 YSLEER. CDR3: CASSQSAVKGNIQYF. Here the CDR3 DNA reads TGCGCCAGCAGCCAATCAGCGGTAAAGGGAAACATTCAGTACTTC.

This clone was detected only once. V and J are TRBV5-1 and TRBJ2-5, with 8 bases that match TRBD2. The CDR3 consists of 15 residues. Germline values: CDR1 SGHRS, CDR2 YFSETQ. Trimming removed 0 bases from V and 7 bases from J; junction bases left unmatched: 8. The CDR3 DNA follows: TGCGCCAGCAGCTTGGATAGCGTCGGGGGGGGGACCCAGTACTTC. Translated: CASSLDSVGGGTQYF.

A single count supports this clone. This rearrangement joins TRBV7-3 to TRBJ2-7, with 7 bases fitting TRBD2. Unmatched junction bases numbered 6, after V lost 5 bases and J lost 2 bases. The CDR3 is 14 residues long. Germline V gene lookup returns CDR1 SGHTA and CDR2 FQGTGA. For the CDR3, the DNA is TGTGCCAGCAGCCCGAGGGAGGGTCCCTACGAGCAGTACTTC. This encodes CASSPREGPYEQYF.

The rearrangement joins TRBV21-1 to TRBJ1-5. TRBV21-1 is labeled a pseudogene. CDR3 length equals 15 residues. The CDR3 reads CASSNWTGSNQPQHF. The CDR3 region has the DNA TGTGCCAGCAGCAATTGGACGGGAAGCAATCAGCCCCAGCATTTT.

The chain combines TRBV29-1 with TRBJ1-2, with TRBD1 as a possible D gene (6 bases). The CDR3 runs to 13 residues. Trimming pared 3 bases from V and 8 bases from J, leaving 16 bases between. From germline, CDR1 is SQVTM and CDR2 ANQGSEA. DNA of the CDR3: TGCAGCGTTGATCCCAACAGGGAAGGCGGCTACACCTTC. Translated: CSVDPNREGGYTF.

The J gene is TRBJ2-2, the V gene TRBV18; TRBD2 is a possible D gene (5 bases). The germline CDR1 and CDR2 sequences are KGHSH and LQKENI. The CDR3 covers 16 residues. The V and J ends lost 6 bases and 2 bases respectively, with 16 bases between them. The CDR3 is CASSLTWTGNTGELFF. The DNA of the CDR3 is TGTGCCAGCTCGCTGACCTGGACGGGAAACACCGGGGAGCTGTTTTTT.

The rearrangement uses TRBV7-3 and TRBJ2-1; D not resolved. The V gene's germline CDR1 is SGHTA and CDR2 FQGTGA. V shed 3 bases and J shed 0 bases, with 6 bases lying between them. This CDR3 region has 14 residues. CDR3 loop: CASSLKPSYNEQFF. Here the CDR3 DNA reads TGTGCCAGCAGCTTGAAGCCCTCCTACAATGAGCAGTTCTTC.

This chain links TRBV19 with TRBJ2-3; a weak D match, TRBD1 (7 bases). Germline V gene sequence: CDR1 LNHDA, CDR2 SQIVND (reference sequence). V lost 6 bases and J 1 base, leaving 14 bases between the germline ends. The CDR3 runs to 15 residues. The CDR3 sequence is CASSSGGLGTDTQYF. In nucleotides, the CDR3 is TGTGCCAGTAGCTCAGGGGGGTTGGGCACAGATACGCAGTATTTT.

The V and J genes are TRBV9 and TRBJ2-7; 8 bases match TRBD2. Per germline, CDR1 SGDLS and CDR2 YYNGEE. CDR3 length: 14 residues. V lost 7 bases and J lost 3; bases outside the gene matches: 9. This CDR3 is CASARGLDFYEQYF. The CDR3 nucleotides are TGTGCCAGCGCTCGGGGACTAGATTTCTACGAGCAGTACTTC.

The V call is TRBV21-1, the J call TRBJ1-4; the table's D call of TRBD1 was not tested on the DNA. TRBV21-1 is reported as a pseudogene. The CDR3 contains 17 residues. The CDR3 sequence: CASSNSGTGGRNEKLFF. DNA of the CDR3: TGTGCCAGCAGCAACTCCGGAACAGGGGGACGAAATGAAAAACTGTTTTTT.

The V and J genes are TRBV7-2 and TRBJ1-6; perhaps TRBD1 as D (5 bases). Germline assignment: CDR1 SGHTA and CDR2 FQGNSA. Trimming took off 5 bases at V and 9 bases at J, with 14 bases between the two ends. The CDR3 consists of 14 residues. CDR3 loop: CASSPGGRSSPLHF. The CDR3 nucleotides read TGTGCCAGCAGCCCGGGGGGAAGGAGTTCACCCCTCCACTTT.

The chain couples TRBV7-2 to TRBJ2-7; tentative D call: TRBD1 (7 bases). This CDR3 comprises 14 residues. V was shortened by 5 bases and J by 3 bases, with 14 bases between the two germline ends. Per germline, CDR1 SGHTA and CDR2 FQGNSA. This CDR3 reads CASSPGDRVYEQYF. CDR3 sequence (DNA): TGTGCCAGCAGCCCGGGGGACAGAGTCTACGAGCAGTACTTC.

The rearrangement links TRBV11-1 to TRBJ2-3; TRBD1 agrees at 9 bases. The CDR3 covers 17 residues. Germline V lookup: CDR1 SGHAT, CDR2 FQDESV (reference sequence). V lost 5 bases, J lost 3 bases, and 12 bases stayed unmatched. CDR3 DNA: TGTGCCAGCAGCATACTCGGGACAGGGATTGCTACAGATACGCAGTATTTT. Translation: CASSILGTGIATDTQYF.

This chain links TRBV7-3 with TRBJ2-3, with 10 bases fitting TRBD2. This CDR3 contains 15 residues. From germline, CDR1 is SGHTA and CDR2 FQGTGA. The ends lost 2 bases at V and 2 bases at J; junction bases unmatched: 1. The CDR3 nucleotides are TGTGCCAGCAGCTTAGGGACTAGCGTCACAGATACGCAGTATTTT. It is translated as CASSLGTSVTDTQYF.

V and J are TRBV19 and TRBJ2-1, with no clear D. Germline V gene lookup returns CDR1 LNHDA and CDR2 SQIVND (reference sequence). There are 16 residues in the CDR3. Trimming pared 5 bases from V and 2 bases from J, leaving 16 bases between. CDR3 DNA: TGTGCCAGTAGTCTCAATATAGCCCAGACCTACAATGAGCAGTTCTTC. It encodes CASSLNIAQTYNEQFF.

This chain uses TRBV25-1 with TRBJ2-5; no reliable D call. Germline V gives CDR1 MGHDK, CDR2 SYGVNS. The length of the CDR3 is 11 residues. Trimming left V 1 base short and J 7 bases short, with 4 bases between. CDR3 region: CASSESLTQYF. The CDR3 nucleotides read TGTGCCAGCAGTGAATCCCTGACCCAGTACTTC.

The gene calls are TRBV6-5 and TRBJ2-1; D possibly corresponds to TRBD2 (5 bases). This CDR3 spans 16 amino acids. Trimming left V 0 bases short and J 9 bases short, with 18 bases between. The germline gives CDR1 MNHEY, CDR2 SVGAGI. The CDR3 is CASSYSMAGPDFEQFF. DNA of the CDR3: TGTGCCAGCAGTTACTCGATGGCGGGTCCAGATTTTGAGCAGTTCTTC.

The chain links TRBV10-3 to TRBJ2-1; 13 bases are shared with TRBD2. CDR1 and CDR2 (germline): ENHRY, SYGVKD. Losses at the gene ends were 6 bases for V and 5 bases for J; bases not matched to a gene: 4. The CDR3 has 15 residues. The DNA of the CDR3 is TGTGCCATCAGGCTGACTAGCGGGGGGAACAATGAGCAGTTCTTC. As protein: CAIRLTSGGNNEQFF.

In this sample, this clone turned up a few times. The chain employs TRBV25-1 and TRBJ1-2, with D possibly matching TRBD1 (6 bases). Germline CDR1 is MGHDK and CDR2 is SYGVNS. The CDR3 covers 12 residues. V gave up 8 bases and J gave up 2 bases, with 9 bases separating them. The CDR3 loop reads CASQDRNYGYTF. The CDR3 DNA is TGTGCCAGCCAGGACAGAAACTATGGCTACACCTTC.

The chain has TRBV5-1 and TRBJ2-7, with a possible D match to TRBD2 (6 bases). The germline V gene encodes CDR1 SGHRS and CDR2 YFSETQ. CDR3 length: 13 residues. V lost 4 bases and J 5 bases, leaving 13 bases between the germline ends. CDR3 sequence reads: CASSVGEVHEQYF. For the CDR3, the DNA is TGCGCCAGCAGCGTCGGGGAGGTCCACGAGCAGTACTTC.

The chain couples TRBV5-1 to TRBJ2-5; TRBD2 matches 7 bases. CDR3 length equals 16 residues. Trimming took 4 bases from V and 2 from J; bases not matched to a gene: 11. The V gene's germline CDR1 is SGHRS and CDR2 YFSETQ. DNA for the CDR3: TGCGCCAGCAGCGGAGGATGGGGGGGTCTTCAAGAGACCCAGTACTTC. It specifies CASSGGWGGLQETQYF.

This clone was observed once. The chain is built from TRBV7-8 and TRBJ2-1; D ambiguous. CDR1 and CDR2 from the germline V gene are SGHVS and FQNEAQ. The germline V and J ends were trimmed by 3 bases and 1 base, with 25 bases remaining between them. The CDR3 covers 20 residues. CDR3 protein: CASSLRPLPPRSGSYNEQFF. The CDR3 DNA sequence: TGTGCCAGCAGCTTGCGACCCCTTCCCCCCAGATCAGGATCCTACAATGAGCAGTTCTTC.

V and J are TRBV5-8 and TRBJ2-3, with 8 bases that match TRBD2. Germline V gene lookup returns CDR1 SGHTS and CDR2 YDEGEE. Germline trimming cut 4 bases from V and 1 base from J; bases unmatched to any gene: 2. The CDR3 runs 14 residues. CDR3 bases: TGTGCCAGCAGCCACGGGGGGGGCACAGATACGCAGTATTTT. It yields the protein CASSHGGGTDTQYF.

V usage is TRBV9 and J usage is TRBJ2-7; TRBD1 matches at 9 bases. Germline V gives CDR1 SGDLS, CDR2 YYNGEE. V trimming: 3 bases; J trimming: 2 bases; junction bases outside the gene matches: 6. The CDR3 runs to 15 residues. The CDR3 sequence: CASSATGTGPYEQYF. For the CDR3, the DNA is TGTGCCAGCAGCGCGACCGGGACAGGGCCCTACGAGCAGTACTTC.

Concerning this clone itself: Compared with germline, one end of the junction differs, possibly owing to a read error. The chain links TRBV7-6 to TRBJ1-3; the match to TRBD1 covers 9 bases. This CDR3 region has 15 residues. Per germline, CDR1 SGHVS and CDR2 FNYEAQ. The CDR3 spells CASSLSMDRGNPIYF. CDR3 DNA sequence: TGTGCCAGCAGCTTATCGATGGACAGGGGAAACCCCATATATTTT. The whole variable domain, remainder taken from reference TRBV7-6 and TRBJ1-3, is GAGVSQSPRYKVTKRGQDVALRCDPISGHVSLYWYRQALGQGPEFLTYFNYEAQQDKSGLPNDRFSAERPEGSISTLTIQRTEQRDSAMYRCASSLSMDRGNPIYFGEGSWLTVV.

V gene TRBV14 combines with J gene TRBJ1-2; tentative D call: TRBD1 (5 bases). This CDR3 has 13 amino acids. In germline, CDR1 is SGHDN, CDR2 FVKESK. With 4 bases removed from V and 4 bases from J, the gap between germline ends came to 10 bases. CDR3 loop: CASSLDRPYGYTF. CDR3 sequence (DNA): TGTGCCAGCAGCCTTGACAGACCCTATGGCTACACCTTC.